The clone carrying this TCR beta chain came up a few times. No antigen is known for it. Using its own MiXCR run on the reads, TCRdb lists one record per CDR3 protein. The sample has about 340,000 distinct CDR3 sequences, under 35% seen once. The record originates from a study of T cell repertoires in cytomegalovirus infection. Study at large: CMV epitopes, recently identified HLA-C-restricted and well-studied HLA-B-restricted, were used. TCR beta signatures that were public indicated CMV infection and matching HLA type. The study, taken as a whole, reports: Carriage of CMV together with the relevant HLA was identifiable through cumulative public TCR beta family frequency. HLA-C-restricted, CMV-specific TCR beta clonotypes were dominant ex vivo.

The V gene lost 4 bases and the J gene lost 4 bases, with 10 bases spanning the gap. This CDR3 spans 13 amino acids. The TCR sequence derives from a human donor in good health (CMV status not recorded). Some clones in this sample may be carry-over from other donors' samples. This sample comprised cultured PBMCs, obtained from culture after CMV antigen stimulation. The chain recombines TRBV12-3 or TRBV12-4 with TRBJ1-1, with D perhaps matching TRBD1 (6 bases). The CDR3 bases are TGTGCCAGCAGTTCCCAGGGGAGCACTGAAGCTTTCTTT. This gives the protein CASSSQGSTEAFF.